Sequencing of this T cell receptor (beta chain) was carried out in a study of identical twins. The CDR3 extends over 14 amino acids. Germline V gives CDR1 DFQATT, CDR2 SNEGSKA (reference sequence). Losses at the gene ends were 3 bases for V and 3 bases for J; bases not matched to a gene: 5. Unique molecular identifiers were in the cDNA, with template-switch universal primer binding. One entry per CDR3 protein, called by TCRdb with MiXCR from the 5' RACE reads. The sample consists of 420,000 or so distinct CDR3 sequences, 18% of them appearing once. This clonotype was counted ten times or more. Sequencing was performed on naive T cells sorted from blood. The V and J genes are TRBV20-1 and TRBJ1-1, with 9 bases that match TRBD1. This TCR came from a man aged 45-65 years in good health. The DNA for the CDR3 is TGCAGTGCTAGGGGGGACAGGGAATACACTGAAGCTTTCTTT. It translates to CSARGDREYTEAFF.